This TCR beta chain emerged from a study of shared clonotypes between healthy human individuals. CD8 cells regarded as naive lacked CD45RO, were positively chosen for CCR7, and omitted terminally differentiated effector memory CD45RA+ cells. CDR3 length: 13 amino acids. Trimming removed 6 bases from V and 3 bases from J; junction bases left unmatched: 5. Germline CDR1 and CDR2: SQVTM and ANQGSEA. Measured with immunoSEQ multiplex PCR; TCRdb has only the in-frame clones, and not every one. Among approximately 600,000 clones listed, roughly 95% were seen once. The TCR comes from a woman between 25 and 40 years old in good health. The rearrangement links TRBV29-1 to TRBJ2-1; 7 bases match TRBD2. Sequencing used naive CD8+ T cells sorted from blood. The CDR3 region has the DNA TGCAGCGTCAGCGGGACGAACTACAATGAGCAGTTCTTC. Its translation is CSVSGTNYNEQFF.